This T cell receptor beta chain was recovered during a study of CD4 T cells in relation to SARS-CoV-2 and coronaviruses listed by TCRdb under 2021. About the investigation overall: In the ViraFEST assay, PBMCs were cultured with antigen for about 11 days, after which TCR beta CDR3s were sequenced to identify clonal expansions specific to the antigen. The full convalescent cohort of approximately 13 patients had a median age of about 40 years, ranging from about 20 to 80 years. The roughly 12 convalescent patients included 8 males and 4 females; two subjects were Hispanic. Using patient-derived lymphoblastoid cell lines, the shared crossreactive spike epitopes were mapped to their HLA restriction. At the level of individual TCR clonotypes, the study measured memory CD4+ T cell crossreactivity between SARS-CoV-2 spike protein and common cold coronavirus spike proteins. The Adaptive Biotechnologies TCR-sequencing kit was used to sequence samples from three pre-COVID donors and the naive versus memory experiments, while other data came from Illumina-based sequencing. For other donors in the study, expansion assays were sequenced with a different, Illumina-based TCR-beta assay. The study at large found these results: Pre-pandemic and post-infection samples were not both contributed by any donor, so tracing of the source of pre-existing responses was limited. Compared with monoreactive clones, crossreactive clones had significantly weaker SARS-CoV-2-driven expansion, a result consistent with antigenic imprinting. Small numbers of patients and of tested TCRs were a limitation of the study. Sequencing of naive versus memory cells indicated that the assay detects memory recall responses, not primary responses primed during culture. Because the crossreactivity analysis focused on spike protein, crossreactivity against other viral proteins was not assessed. Approximately 61% of donors had memory CD4+ clonotypes that crossrecognized SARS-CoV-2 and at least one common cold coronavirus spike.

Comment on this clone: It lacks a known antigen. No qualities accompany the bases; no much larger clone lies one base away.

The CDR3 covers 13 residues, taking in both the cysteine and the phenylalanine. The entry retains the CDR3 DNA only, 39 bases that are in frame from base 1. V is shortened by 5 bases, J by 6 bases, and the region joining them spans 14 bases. The germline V gene (reference sequence) specifies LGHDT as CDR1 and YNNKEL as CDR2. Survey-level immunoSEQ TCR-beta sequencing was performed on DNA from CEF-cultured naive and memory CD4+ T cells. Under the source paper's analysis protocol: Preprocessing removed nonproductive sequences and CDR3s not starting with C, not ending with F or W, or shorter than 7 amino acids. Antigen-specific clonotypes were called with the MANAFEST web app, based on expansion relative to reference and other culture wells. To be counted as positive, a clone had to show significant expansion compared with the reference culture, at an FDR below 0.05, in 2 of 3 replicate wells. A further requirement for positive clones was significant expansion compared with all other tandem wells, along with an odds ratio above 5. Cultured and uncultured naive and memory CD4+ repertoires were searched for previously identified spike- and CEF-reactive CDR3s. CDR3 homology was measured as pairwise Levenshtein distance, computed with the stringdist R package after trimming three terminal residues from each end. TCRdb stores this immuneACCESS table with in-frame sequences only. Part of the clones is absent; in the studies checked, under half of the shortfall reflects unresolved V genes, and no reason is known for the rest. Clonal size and the V and J genes are those of that table, whereas D and trimming came from the DNA. The sample table contains about 43,000 clones; only one count was recorded for over 75% of them. Around 1.4% of the sample goes to the ten largest clones.

Naive and memory CD4+ T cells were separated from cryopreserved PBMCs by first enriching for CD4 and then performing EasySep naive CD4+ T cell enrichment. Sorted naive or memory CD4+ T cells (fewer than 1.1 x 10^5) were cultured 1:1 with T cell-depleted PBMCs and CEF peptides for around ten days. Triplicate replicate wells were generally used for each peptide culture condition. PBMCs were isolated from leukapheresis product or whole blood by Ficoll-Paque PLUS gradient centrifugation. PBMCs were either cryopreserved at -140 degrees C or used fresh in the expansion assay. The QIAamp Micro DNA Kit was used to extract genomic DNA from the CD4+ T cells.

The sequence joins TRBV3-1 (or the pseudogene TRBV3-2) to TRBJ2-7; the D element could tentatively be TRBD1 or TRBD2, as 5 bases agree for each. Specimen: naive CD4+ T cells from PBMCs, cultured in vitro. The cell subset or site label here, explained by the study, means: naive CD4+ T cells isolated by negative enrichment. The clonotype comes from an adult with COVID-19. The sequence in DNA is TGTGCCAGCAGCACAATCGGGGACCTCGAGCAGTACTTC. This gives the protein CASSTIGDLEQYF.